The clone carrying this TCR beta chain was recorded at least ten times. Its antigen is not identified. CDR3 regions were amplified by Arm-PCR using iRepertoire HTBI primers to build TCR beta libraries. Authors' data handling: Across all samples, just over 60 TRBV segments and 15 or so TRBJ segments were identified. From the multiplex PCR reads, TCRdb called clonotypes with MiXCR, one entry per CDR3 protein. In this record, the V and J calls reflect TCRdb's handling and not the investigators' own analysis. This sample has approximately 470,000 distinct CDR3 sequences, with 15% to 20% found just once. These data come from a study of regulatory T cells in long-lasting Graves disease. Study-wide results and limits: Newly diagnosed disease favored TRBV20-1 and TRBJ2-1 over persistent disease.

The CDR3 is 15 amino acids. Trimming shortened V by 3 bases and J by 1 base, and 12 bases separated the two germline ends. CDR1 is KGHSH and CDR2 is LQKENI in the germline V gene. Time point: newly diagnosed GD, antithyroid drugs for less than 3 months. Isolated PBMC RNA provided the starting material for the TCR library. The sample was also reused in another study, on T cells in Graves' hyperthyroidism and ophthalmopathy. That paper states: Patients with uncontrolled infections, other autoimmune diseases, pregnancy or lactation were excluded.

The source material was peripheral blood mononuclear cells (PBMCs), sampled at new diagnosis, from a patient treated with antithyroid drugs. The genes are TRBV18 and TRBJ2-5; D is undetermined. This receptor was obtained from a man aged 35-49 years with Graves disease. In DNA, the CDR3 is TGTGCCAGCTCACCCGGCTGGGCACCCCAAGAGACCCAGTACTTC. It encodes CASSPGWAPQETQYF. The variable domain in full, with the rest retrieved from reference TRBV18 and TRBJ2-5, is NAGVMQNPRHLVRRRGQEARLRCSPMKGHSHVYWYRQLPEEGLKFMVYLQKENIIDESGMPKERFSAEFPKEGPSILRIQQVVRGDSAAYFCASSPGWAPQETQYFGPGTRLLVL.